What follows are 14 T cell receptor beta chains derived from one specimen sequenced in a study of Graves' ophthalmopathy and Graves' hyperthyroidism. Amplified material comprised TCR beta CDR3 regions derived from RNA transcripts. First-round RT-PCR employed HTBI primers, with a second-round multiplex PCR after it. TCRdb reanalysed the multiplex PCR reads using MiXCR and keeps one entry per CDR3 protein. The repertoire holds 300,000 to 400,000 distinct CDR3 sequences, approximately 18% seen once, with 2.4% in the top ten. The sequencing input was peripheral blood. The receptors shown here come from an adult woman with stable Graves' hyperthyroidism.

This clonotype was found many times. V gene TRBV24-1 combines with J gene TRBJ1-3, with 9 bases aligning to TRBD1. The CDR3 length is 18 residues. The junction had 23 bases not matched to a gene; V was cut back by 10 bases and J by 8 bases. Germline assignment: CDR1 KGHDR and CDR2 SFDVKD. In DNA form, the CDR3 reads TGTGCCACTGCCTCAATTGTTTCGGGACAGGGCTTCTCGGACACCATATATTTT. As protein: CATASIVSGQGFSDTIYF.

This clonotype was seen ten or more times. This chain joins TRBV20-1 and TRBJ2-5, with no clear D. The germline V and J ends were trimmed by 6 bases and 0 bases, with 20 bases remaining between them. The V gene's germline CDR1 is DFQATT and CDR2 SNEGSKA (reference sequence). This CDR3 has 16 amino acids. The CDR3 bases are TGCAGTGCCCCCGGACCGCCTCGCGGAGACCAAGAGACCCAGTACTTC. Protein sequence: CSAPGPPRGDQETQYF.

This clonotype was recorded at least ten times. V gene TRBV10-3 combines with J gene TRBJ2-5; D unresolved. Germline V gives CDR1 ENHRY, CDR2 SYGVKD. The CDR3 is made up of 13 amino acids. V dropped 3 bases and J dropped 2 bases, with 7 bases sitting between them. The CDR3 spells CAISDAGQETQYF. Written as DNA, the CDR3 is TGTGCCATCAGTGATGCCGGACAAGAGACCCAGTACTTC.

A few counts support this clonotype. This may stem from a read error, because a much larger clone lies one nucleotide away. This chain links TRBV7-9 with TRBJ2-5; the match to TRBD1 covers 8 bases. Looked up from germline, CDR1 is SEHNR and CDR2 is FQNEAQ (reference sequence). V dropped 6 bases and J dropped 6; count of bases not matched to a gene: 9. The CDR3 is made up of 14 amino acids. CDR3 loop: CASRLTTGEKTQYF. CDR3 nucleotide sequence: TGTGCCAGCAGACTTACGACAGGGGAAAAGACCCAGTACTTC. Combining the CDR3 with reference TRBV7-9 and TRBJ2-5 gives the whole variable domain DTGVSQNPRHKITKRGQNVTFRCDPISEHNRLYWYRQTLGQGPEFLTYFQNEAQLEKSRLLSDRFSAERPKGSFSTLEIQRTEQGDSAMYLCASRLTTGEKTQYFGPGTRLLVL.

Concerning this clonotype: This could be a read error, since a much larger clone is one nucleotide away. CDR3 sequence reads: CVSSLAPQGGYTF. DNA of the CDR3: TGTGTCAGCAGTTTAGCGCCGCAGGGAGGCTACACCTTC. J is TRBJ1-2 and V is TRBV27; the D gene is possibly TRBD1 (5 bases). Germline assignment: CDR1 MNHEY and CDR2 SMNVEV (reference sequence). The CDR3 consists of 13 residues.

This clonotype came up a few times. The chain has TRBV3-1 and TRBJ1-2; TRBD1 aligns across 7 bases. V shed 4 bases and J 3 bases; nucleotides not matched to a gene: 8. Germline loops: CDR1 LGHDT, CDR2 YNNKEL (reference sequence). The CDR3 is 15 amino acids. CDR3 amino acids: CASSPRDRRDYGYTF. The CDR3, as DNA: TGTGCCAGCAGCCCCCGGGACAGAAGAGACTATGGCTACACCTTC. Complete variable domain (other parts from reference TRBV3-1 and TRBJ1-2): DTAVSQTPKYLVTQMGNDKSIKCEQNLGHDTMYWYKQDSKKFLKIMFSYNNKELIINETVPNRFSPKSPDKAHLNLHINSLELGDSAVYFCASSPRDRRDYGYTFGSGTRLTVV.

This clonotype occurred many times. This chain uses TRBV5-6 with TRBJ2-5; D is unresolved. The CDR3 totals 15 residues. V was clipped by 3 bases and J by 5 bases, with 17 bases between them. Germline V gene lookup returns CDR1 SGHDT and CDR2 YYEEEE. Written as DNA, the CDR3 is TGTGCCAGCAGCTCGAGCCCAAGTTACGGGGAGACCCAGTACTTC. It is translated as CASSSSPSYGETQYF.

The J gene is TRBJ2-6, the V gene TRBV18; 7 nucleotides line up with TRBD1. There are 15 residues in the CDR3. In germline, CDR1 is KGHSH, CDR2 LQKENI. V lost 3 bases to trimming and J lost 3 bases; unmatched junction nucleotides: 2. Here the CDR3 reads CASSPTGIGANVLTF. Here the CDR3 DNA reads TGTGCCAGCTCACCGACAGGGATTGGGGCCAACGTCCTGACTTTC.

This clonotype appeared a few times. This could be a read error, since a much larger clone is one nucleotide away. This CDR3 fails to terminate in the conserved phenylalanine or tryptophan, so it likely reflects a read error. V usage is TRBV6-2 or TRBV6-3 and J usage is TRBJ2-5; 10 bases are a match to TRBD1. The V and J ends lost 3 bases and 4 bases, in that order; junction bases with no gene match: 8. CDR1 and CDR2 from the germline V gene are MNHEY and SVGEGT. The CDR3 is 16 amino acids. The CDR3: CASSYGTGVIGETQYL. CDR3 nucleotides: TGTGCCAGCAGTTATGGGACAGGGGTTATTGGAGAGACCCAGTACCTC.

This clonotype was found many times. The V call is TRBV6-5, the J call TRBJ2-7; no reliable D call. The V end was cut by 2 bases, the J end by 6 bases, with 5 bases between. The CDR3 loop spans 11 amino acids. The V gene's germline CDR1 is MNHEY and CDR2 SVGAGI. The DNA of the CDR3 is TGTGCCAGCAGTTACGGGGTCGAGCAGTACTTC. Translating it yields CASSYGVEQYF.

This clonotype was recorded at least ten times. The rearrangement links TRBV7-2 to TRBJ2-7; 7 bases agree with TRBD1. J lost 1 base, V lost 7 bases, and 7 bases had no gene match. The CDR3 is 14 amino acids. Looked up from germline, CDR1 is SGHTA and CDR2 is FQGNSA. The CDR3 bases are TGTGCCAGCACCTATGACAGGGATTCCTACGAGCAGTACTTC. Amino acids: CASTYDRDSYEQYF.

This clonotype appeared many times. This CDR3 is CASRNRSNIQYF. As DNA, the CDR3 is TGTGCCAGCAGAAACAGGTCAAACATTCAGTACTTC. The chain combines TRBV27 with TRBJ2-4, with TRBD1 as a possible D gene (5 bases). The V and J ends lost 6 bases and 6 bases respectively, with 9 bases between them. The CDR3 extends over 12 amino acids. In germline, CDR1 is MNHEY, CDR2 SMNVEV (reference sequence).

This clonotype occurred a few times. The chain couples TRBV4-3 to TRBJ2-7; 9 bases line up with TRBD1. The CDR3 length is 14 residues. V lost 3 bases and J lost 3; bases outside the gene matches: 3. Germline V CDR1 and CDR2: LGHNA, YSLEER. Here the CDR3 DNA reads TGCGCCAGCAGCCAGGTGGGACAGGGCTACGAGCAGTACTTC. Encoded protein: CASSQVGQGYEQYF.

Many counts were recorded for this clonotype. The CDR3 bases are TGTGCCAGCAGCCCTCAACAGGGTCTGTACACCATATATTTT. Translation: CASSPQQGLYTIYF. The V call is TRBV12-3 or TRBV12-4, the J call TRBJ1-3; the D gene is possibly TRBD1 (6 bases). V was trimmed by 6 bases and J by 8 bases, leaving 17 bases between them. The CDR3 runs 14 residues.